The rows below give T cell receptor beta chains drawn from one sample of a study of read filtering for tumor transcriptome and immune sequencing. In TCRdb, the reads were re-called with MiXCR into one record per CDR3 protein. The profile covers fewer than 100,000 distinct CDR3 sequences, with over 9% appearing a single time and 14% to 15% taken by the ten largest. Sequences were obtained from a population of CD138-negative cells sorted from bone marrow. These receptors were taken from a donor at least 40 years old with multiple myeloma. CDR3s include the opening cysteine and the closing phenylalanine or tryptophan. Fields, in order: D gene, clone size, V gene, J gene, CDR3 protein, CDR3 DNA. A D gene is named only where the DNA matches it firmly. Size is omitted from some rows. Given values are once, few, many or a class for expanded clones.

d_gene: .; abundance: many; v_gene: TRBV7-2; j_gene: TRBJ2-1; CDR3aa: CASSFVGFSYNEQFF; CDR3nt: TGTGCCAGCAGCTTTGTTGGATTCTCCTACAATGAGCAGTTCTTC
d_gene: .; abundance: many; v_gene: TRBV5-1; j_gene: TRBJ2-7; CDR3aa: CASSPGTTLREQYF; CDR3nt: TGCGCCAGCAGCCCCGGGACAACCTTACGGGAGCAGTACTTC
d_gene: .; abundance: many; v_gene: TRBV10-3; j_gene: TRBJ2-1; CDR3aa: CAISDGQVRSDF; CDR3nt: TGTGCCATCAGTGATGGTCAGGTCAGAAGCGACTTC
d_gene: .; abundance: many; v_gene: TRBV20-1; j_gene: TRBJ2-1; CDR3aa: CSARGQNYNEQFF; CDR3nt: TGCAGTGCTAGAGGGCAAAATTACAATGAGCAGTTCTTC
d_gene: .; abundance: few; v_gene: TRBV5-4; j_gene: TRBJ2-5; CDR3aa: CASSPRGALETQYF; CDR3nt: TGTGCCAGCAGCCCCAGGGGAGCGCTCGAGACCCAGTACTTC
d_gene: .; abundance: many; v_gene: TRBV7-2; j_gene: TRBJ1-1; CDR3aa: CASSFLGGVNTEAFF; CDR3nt: TGTGCCAGCAGCTTTTTAGGAGGGGTGAACACTGAAGCTTTCTTT
d_gene: .; abundance: many; v_gene: TRBV5-1; j_gene: TRBJ1-1; CDR3aa: CASSLDRADTEAFF; CDR3nt: TGCGCCAGCAGCTTGGATAGGGCGGACACTGAAGCTTTCTTT
d_gene: .; abundance: many; v_gene: TRBV7-9; j_gene: TRBJ1-1; CDR3aa: CASSLMSGGSTEAFF; CDR3nt: TGTGCCAGCAGCTTAATGAGTGGAGGGAGCACTGAAGCTTTCTTT
d_gene: .; abundance: .; v_gene: TRBV25-1; j_gene: TRBJ2-3; CDR3aa: CASTNRDSTDTQYF; CDR3nt: TGTGCCAGCACTAACAGGGACAGCACAGATACGCAGTATTTT
d_gene: .; abundance: .; v_gene: TRBV5-1; j_gene: TRBJ2-7; CDR3aa: CASSSGQGFNEQYF; CDR3nt: TGCGCCAGCAGCTCGGGGCAGGGATTCAACGAGCAGTACTTC
d_gene: TRBD2; abundance: many; v_gene: TRBV27; j_gene: TRBJ2-1; CDR3aa: CASSLGAGERDEQFF; CDR3nt: TGTGCCAGCAGTTTAGGGGCGGGAGAGCGGGATGAGCAGTTCTTC
d_gene: TRBD2; abundance: few; v_gene: TRBV12-5; j_gene: TRBJ2-5; CDR3aa: CASGLGLAGIQETQYF; CDR3nt: TGTGCTAGTGGTTTGGGACTAGCGGGTATCCAAGAGACCCAGTACTTC
d_gene: TRBD2; abundance: few; v_gene: TRBV11-2; j_gene: TRBJ2-1; CDR3aa: CASSPDLRGSFYEQFF; CDR3nt: TGTGCCAGCAGCCCAGATCTCCGCGGGAGTTTCTATGAGCAGTTCTTC
d_gene: TRBD2; abundance: many; v_gene: TRBV7-2; j_gene: TRBJ2-3; CDR3aa: CASSLEATSATQYF; CDR3nt: TGTGCCAGCAGCTTAGAGGCAACTAGCGCTACGCAGTATTTT
d_gene: .; abundance: .; v_gene: TRBV27; j_gene: TRBJ1-6; CDR3aa: CASSLKGWGDTSSYNSPLHF; CDR3nt: TGTGCCAGCAGTTTAAAAGGTTGGGGGGACACGAGCTCCTATAATTCACCCCTCCACTTT
d_gene: .; abundance: many; v_gene: TRBV20-1; j_gene: TRBJ1-5; CDR3aa: CSARVRGWGNQPQHF; CDR3nt: TGCAGTGCTAGAGTTCGGGGATGGGGCAATCAGCCCCAGCATTTT
d_gene: TRBD1; abundance: many; v_gene: TRBV2; j_gene: TRBJ1-5; CDR3aa: CASRPEQGFQPQHF; CDR3nt: TGTGCCAGCAGGCCTGAACAGGGGTTTCAGCCCCAGCATTTT
d_gene: TRBD1; abundance: once; v_gene: TRBV29-1; j_gene: TRBJ2-5; CDR3aa: CSVVTGAGETQYF; CDR3nt: TGCAGCGTCGTGACAGGGGCGGGAGAGACCCAGTACTTC
d_gene: .; abundance: many; v_gene: TRBV12-3/TRBV12-4; j_gene: TRBJ1-1; CDR3aa: CASLLWQGTEAFF; CDR3nt: TGTGCCAGCCTCCTCTGGCAGGGCACTGAAGCTTTCTTT
d_gene: TRBD2; abundance: many; v_gene: TRBV3-1; j_gene: TRBJ2-1; CDR3aa: CASSQVPSGRGRNEQFF; CDR3nt: TGTGCCAGCAGCCAAGTACCTAGCGGGAGGGGTCGTAATGAGCAGTTCTTC
d_gene: .; abundance: many; v_gene: TRBV3-1; j_gene: TRBJ1-5; CDR3aa: CASSQGGGNQPQHF; CDR3nt: TGTGCCAGCAGCCAGGGCGGTGGCAATCAGCCCCAGCATTTT
d_gene: .; abundance: many; v_gene: TRBV30; j_gene: TRBJ2-7; CDR3aa: CAWDGIGAYEQYF; CDR3nt: TGTGCCTGGGACGGGATAGGAGCCTACGAGCAGTACTTC